This T cell receptor (beta chain) was captured in a study of T-cell reconstitution after alpha-beta-depleted transplantation in children. Notes on the study in general: It was surviving recipient T cells and thymic progenitors that gave some patients high TCRbeta diversity at day 60. From newly produced T cells came most of the T-cell counts and diversity one year after transplant. Reports say that about two months after transplant, the alpha-beta T cells came out of several hundred graft clones that had expanded.

This clonotype was seen a few times. The antigen is unknown. TCRbeta library construction was performed incorporating unique molecular identifiers. TCRdb reprocessed the PCR reads with MiXCR, giving one entry per CDR3 protein. The sample has approximately 150,000 distinct CDR3 sequences, more than 8% seen once. V gave up 0 bases and J gave up 8 bases; unmatched junction bases: 6. In germline, CDR1 is KGHSH, CDR2 LQKENI. This CDR3 is 15 amino acids long. The sequences come from PBMCs, mostly from graft donor cells, collected 180 days after TCRalphabeta/CD19-depleted stem cell transplant. The sequence was obtained from a female patient between 2 and 15 years old who had a stem cell transplant for congenital amegakaryocytic thrombocytopenia, so the T cells may come from the graft donor. V usage is TRBV18 and J usage is TRBJ2-4; 8 bases fit TRBD1. The DNA of the CDR3 is TGTGCCAGCTCACCACCTGCCGGGACAGGCCACATTCAGTACTTC. Protein sequence: CASSPPAGTGHIQYF.